This TCR beta chain was sequenced in a study of CXCR3-negative and CXCR3-positive naive CD8 T cells. By frequency, this clonotype is large. CDR3 size: 15 residues. Germline V gene data show CDR1 as SSHAT and CDR2 as FNYEAQ (reference sequence). UMI labels and 5' RACE were used to prepare the TRB cDNA libraries. TCRdb reworked the 5' RACE reads into one entry per CDR3 protein, no DNA. The sample table sets out about 5,300 distinct CDR3 sequences. The source is a human donor in good health. Some clones in this sample may be carry-over from other donors' samples. The sequencing sample was made of naive CXCR3- CD8+ T cells from blood. Subset of the sample: CD45RO-CCR7+CD27+CD95- naive CD8+ T cells lacking CXCR3 (TNR3-). The V call is TRBV7-7, the J call TRBJ1-2; absent DNA, TCRdb's TRBD1 call cannot be checked. CDR3 amino acids: CASSFETGARYGYTF.